Listed here are 27 T cell receptor beta chains from one sample, sequenced in a study of blood T cells in healthy people across ages. Alongside a J-beta primer mix, a sample-barcoded 5' primer served in a second PCR lasting roughly 7 to 12 cycles. TCRdb re-analysed the 5' RACE reads in MiXCR, keeping a single row per CDR3 protein. This repertoire shows under 700,000 distinct CDR3 sequences, 24% found once; its top ten account for approximately 8.7%. These data are also associated with another study on T cells of mothers and their children.

Specimen: blood. The receptors were sampled from a boy between 5 and 17 years old in good health.

The chain carries TRBV11-2 and TRBJ2-2, with D perhaps matching TRBD1 or TRBD2 (5 bases each). V was trimmed by 5 bases and J by 6 bases, leaving 28 bases between them. The V gene's germline CDR1 is SGHAT and CDR2 FQNNGV. The CDR3 contains 19 residues. The DNA of the CDR3 is TGTGCCAGCAGCCTAGCTACCCTCAGCCGGGGCCTGTTTCCCGGGGAGCTGTTTTTT. Protein: CASSLATLSRGLFPGELFF.

This clonotype has more than one count but fewer than ten. V usage is TRBV7-8 and J usage is TRBJ2-1; weak D call: TRBD2 (5 bases). The V gene's germline CDR1 is SGHVS and CDR2 FQNEAQ. Trimming shortened V by 1 base and J by 0 bases, and 19 bases separated the two germline ends. CDR3 length: 19 residues. The CDR3 loop is CASSLGSKVVGLSYNEQFF. The CDR3 DNA is TGTGCCAGCAGCTTAGGTTCTAAAGTGGTCGGACTCTCCTACAATGAGCAGTTCTTC.

The DNA of the CDR3 is TGTGCCTGGAGTGGCAAACAGGGGGGCTATGGCTACACCTTC. This gives the protein CAWSGKQGGYGYTF. This chain joins TRBV30 and TRBJ1-2, with 8 nucleotides matching TRBD1. The CDR3 is 14 amino acids. Unmatched junction bases numbered 5, after V lost 1 base and J lost 4 bases. The germline gives CDR1 GTSNPN, CDR2 SVGIG (reference sequence).

The CDR3 sequence is CASSFRNGRTDSPNYGYTF. The CDR3 DNA sequence: TGTGCCAGCAGCTTCCGTAATGGGAGAACCGATTCCCCGAACTATGGCTACACCTTC. This chain connects TRBV5-6 to TRBJ1-2; D gene unclear. CDR3 length: 19 amino acids. The germline gives CDR1 SGHDT, CDR2 YYEEEE. Between the trimmed V and J ends, which lost 2 bases and 2 bases, there was a span of 25 bases.

V usage is TRBV7-9 and J usage is TRBJ2-5; 8 positions agree with TRBD2. Near its end, the DNA agrees better with TRBJ2-7, so the J call may be wrong. Germline V gene sequence: CDR1 SEHNR, CDR2 FQNEAQ (reference sequence). This CDR3 is 14 amino acids long. The CDR3 reads CASSFATSGYEQYF. CDR3 DNA: TGTGCCAGCAGCTTTGCCACTAGCGGTTACGAGCAGTACTTC.

The rearrangement uses TRBV12-3 or TRBV12-4 and TRBJ2-3; the D is unclear. The CDR3 contains 11 residues. V gave up 8 bases and J gave up 5 bases, with 8 bases separating them. The CDR3, as DNA: TGTGCCAGCGTTCCTGGAGATACGCAGTATTTT. Protein: CASVPGDTQYF.

This clonotype was seen at least ten times. V is TRBV28 and J is TRBJ2-1, with D uncertain. Germline V gene data show CDR1 as MDHEN and CDR2 as SYDVKM. The V end lost 2 bases, the J end lost 4 bases, and 6 bases lay between the germline ends. The CDR3 runs to 13 residues. The CDR3 DNA sequence: TGTGCCAGCAGTTTACTCTTTTACAATGAGCAGTTCTTC. It codes for CASSLLFYNEQFF.

This clonotype showed up just a few times. The genes are TRBV25-1 and TRBJ1-2; D is ambiguous. Germline lookup yields CDR1 MGHDK and CDR2 SYGVNS. The ends were cut back, 2 bases at V and 4 bases at J, with 8 bases in the middle. The CDR3 loop spans 13 amino acids. The CDR3 nucleotides read TGTGCCAGCAGTGAAGGGGTTGGCTATGGCTACACCTTC. Translated, it gives CASSEGVGYGYTF.

The chain couples TRBV10-3 to TRBJ2-7; D unclear. This CDR3 contains 13 residues. With 4 bases removed from V and 3 bases from J, the gap between germline ends came to 10 bases. CDR1 and CDR2 from the germline V gene are ENHRY and SYGVKD. The CDR3 spells CAISGSPVYEQYF. The CDR3 DNA sequence: TGTGCCATCAGTGGTAGTCCCGTCTACGAGCAGTACTTC.

The DNA for the CDR3 is TGTGCCACCAGCAGAGACACCATCTACGAGCAGTACTTC. Protein product: CATSRDTIYEQYF. V is TRBV15 and J is TRBJ2-7; D is unclear. Germline V gene lookup returns CDR1 LNHNV and CDR2 YYDKDF (reference sequence). This CDR3 contains 13 residues. Trimming took off 0 bases at V and 3 bases at J, with 6 bases between the two ends.

This rearrangement joins TRBV20-1 to TRBJ2-5; D is undetermined. The CDR3 loop spans 14 amino acids. Trimming left V 6 bases short and J 0 bases short, with 14 bases between. Germline values: CDR1 DFQATT, CDR2 SNEGSKA (reference sequence). CDR3 region: CSALSTADQETQYF. The CDR3 bases are TGCAGTGCCCTGAGTACGGCGGACCAAGAGACCCAGTACTTC.

This clonotype appeared a few times. The chain uses TRBV28 and TRBJ1-1; D is undetermined. This CDR3 contains 13 residues. The germline V gene encodes CDR1 MDHEN and CDR2 SYDVKM. V was shortened by 3 bases and J by 1 base, with 6 bases between the two germline ends. The CDR3 nucleotides are TGTGCCAGCAGTTTGAAGAGGAACACTGAAGCTTTCTTT. It encodes CASSLKRNTEAFF.

This clonotype was recorded a few times. This sequence joins TRBV29-1 and TRBJ1-1, with TRBD1 matching over 8 bases. V shed 8 bases and J 1 base; nucleotides not matched to a gene: 6. The germline V gene has CDR1 SQVTM and CDR2 ANQGSEA. The CDR3 consists of 13 residues. Written as DNA, the CDR3 is TGCAGCCTAGGGGGACAGGCGAACACTGAAGCTTTCTTT. Translation gives CSLGGQANTEAFF.

This clonotype was seen a handful of times. V is TRBV28 and J is TRBJ2-1, with a weak D call TRBD1 (6 bases). CDR3 length: 16 residues. CDR1 is MDHEN, CDR2 SYDVKM, per germline. With 6 bases removed from V and 0 bases from J, the gap between germline ends came to 15 bases. CDR3 sequence (DNA): TGTGCCAGCAGAATCTCCGACAGGAGCTCCTACAATGAGCAGTTCTTC. Amino acids: CASRISDRSSYNEQFF. The full variable domain, rest sourced from reference TRBV28 and TRBJ2-1, is DVKVTQSSRYLVKRTGEKVFLECVQDMDHENMFWYRQDPGLGLRLIYFSYDVKMKEKGDIPEGYSVSREKKERFSLILESASTNQTSMYLCASRISDRSSYNEQFFGPGTRLTVL.

The rearrangement joins TRBV14 to TRBJ1-2, with D unresolved. There are 17 residues in the CDR3. Germline-derived CDR1 and CDR2 are SGHDN and FVKESK. Trimming took 0 bases from V and 5 from J, leaving 19 bases between them. The CDR3 here is CASSQDARPRLGYGYTF. The CDR3 coding sequence is TGTGCCAGCAGCCAAGATGCCAGACCCAGGTTGGGATATGGCTACACCTTC.

This clonotype was observed a few times. Given the absence of the conserved phenylalanine or tryptophan at the CDR3 end, a read error is likely. The chain couples TRBV27 to TRBJ1-2, with 8 bases identical to TRBD1. Germline V gene lookup returns CDR1 MNHEY and CDR2 SMNVEV (reference sequence). With V trimmed by 6 bases and J by 0 bases, 6 bases remained unmatched. The CDR3 extends over 15 amino acids. This CDR3 reads CASRTGGRANYGYTV. The CDR3 bases are TGTGCCAGCAGAACAGGGGGTCGAGCTAACTATGGCTACACCGTC.

This clonotype was seen a few times. The V gene is TRBV29-1, the J gene TRBJ2-2; D is perhaps TRBD1 (5 bases). The CDR3 has 13 amino acids. V was pared by 3 bases and J by 3 bases, with 8 bases between. Germline CDR1 reads SQVTM; CDR2 reads ANQGSEA. The CDR3 sequence: CSVEQGYTGELFF. For the CDR3, the DNA is TGCAGCGTTGAGCAGGGATACACCGGGGAGCTGTTTTTT.

The chain joins TRBV6-2 or TRBV6-3 to TRBJ2-3; D is unresolved. Germline CDR1 is MNHEY and CDR2 is SVGEGT. The V gene lost 6 bases and the J gene lost 6 bases, with 10 bases spanning the gap. The CDR3 length is 12 residues. CDR3 sequence: CASSKGWDTQYF. The DNA of the CDR3 is TGTGCCAGCAGCAAGGGATGGGATACGCAGTATTTT.

The chain employs TRBV6-5 and TRBJ2-5; unclear D gene. The CDR3 spans 12 residues. Germline CDR1 MNHEY, CDR2 SVGAGI. Trimming pared 2 bases from V and 6 bases from J, leaving 7 bases between. CDR3 in amino acids: CASSYLGQTQYF. In DNA, the CDR3 is TGTGCCAGCAGTTACCTAGGACAGACCCAGTACTTC.

On this clonotype itself: Relative to the germline gene, one junction end is altered; a read error may explain this. The rearrangement joins TRBV7-7 to TRBJ2-5; 8 nucleotides agree with TRBD1. The germline V gene encodes CDR1 SSHAT and CDR2 FNYEAQ (reference sequence). This CDR3 comprises 15 residues. DNA of the CDR3: TGTGCTAGCAGCTTCGGACAGGGTGGCCAAGAGACCCAGTACTTC. This translates into CASSFGQGGQETQYF.

This clonotype was observed a handful of times. The gene calls are TRBV3-1 and TRBJ2-7, with D possibly TRBD1 on 5 matching bases. CDR1 is LGHDT and CDR2 is YNNKEL in the germline V gene (reference sequence). The V and J ends lost 0 bases and 0 bases respectively, with 12 bases between them. CDR3 length: 16 residues. The CDR3 sequence: CASSQDLRGPSYEQYF. In DNA, the CDR3 is TGTGCCAGCAGCCAAGATCTTAGGGGCCCCTCCTACGAGCAGTACTTC.

This clonotype was detected a few times. The rearrangement joins TRBV3-1 to TRBJ1-4, with D possibly matching TRBD1 (6 bases). Germline assignment: CDR1 LGHDT and CDR2 YNNKEL (reference sequence). The CDR3 loop spans 16 amino acids. Trimming removed 3 bases at V and 5 bases at J, with 16 bases between. The CDR3 here is CASSQEGLGHNEKLFF. The CDR3 DNA reads TGTGCCAGCAGCCAGGAGGGTTTGGGACACAATGAAAAACTGTTTTTT.

This clonotype has a handful of counts. The chain carries TRBV29-1 and TRBJ2-1; no definite D call. V lost 3 bases, J lost 0 bases, and 6 bases lay in between. The CDR3 extends over 13 amino acids. Germline lookup yields CDR1 SQVTM and CDR2 ANQGSEA. The CDR3 sequence is CSVEMDSYNEQFF. DNA for the CDR3: TGCAGCGTTGAGATGGACTCCTACAATGAGCAGTTCTTC.

This clonotype has a handful of counts. V is TRBV3-1 and J is TRBJ1-2; tentative D call: TRBD1 (5 bases). The V gene lost 6 bases and the J gene lost 12 bases, with 14 bases spanning the gap. The CDR3 has 11 residues. Germline-derived CDR1 and CDR2 are LGHDT and YNNKEL (reference sequence). Written as DNA, the CDR3 is TGTGCCAGCAGTCAGGGACGGGGCCACACCTTC. It specifies CASSQGRGHTF.

V and J are TRBV25-1 and TRBJ1-2, with a tentative D call TRBD1 (6 bases). CDR3 size: 13 residues. V was shortened by 7 bases and J by 8 bases, with 17 bases between the two germline ends. Per the germline V gene, CDR1 is MGHDK and CDR2 is SYGVNS. CDR3 in DNA: TGTGCCAGCACCTCCTTCGGGGGCCAAGGCTACACCTTC. Translation gives CASTSFGGQGYTF.

As to this clonotype: This may come from a read error, since a much larger clone is one base off. The chain joins TRBV4-3 to TRBJ1-4; maybe TRBD1 (5 bases). The CDR3 runs 15 residues. Trimming cost V 10 bases and J 8 bases, with 23 bases left between them. CDR1 is LGHNA, CDR2 YSLEER, per germline. As DNA, the CDR3 is TGCGCCACGCTAAAAACGGGAGGGACCAAAGAAAAACTGTTTTTT. It codes for CATLKTGGTKEKLFF.

The chain carries TRBV9 and TRBJ2-7, with D tentatively TRBD1 or TRBD2 (5 bases each). Between the trimmed V and J ends, which lost 4 bases and 5 bases, there was a span of 19 bases. Germline values: CDR1 SGDLS, CDR2 YYNGEE. This CDR3 is built from 15 residues. Written as DNA, the CDR3 is TGTGCCAGCAGCCGTAACGGGGACGACCGGAACGAGCAGTACTTC. Encoded protein: CASSRNGDDRNEQYF.